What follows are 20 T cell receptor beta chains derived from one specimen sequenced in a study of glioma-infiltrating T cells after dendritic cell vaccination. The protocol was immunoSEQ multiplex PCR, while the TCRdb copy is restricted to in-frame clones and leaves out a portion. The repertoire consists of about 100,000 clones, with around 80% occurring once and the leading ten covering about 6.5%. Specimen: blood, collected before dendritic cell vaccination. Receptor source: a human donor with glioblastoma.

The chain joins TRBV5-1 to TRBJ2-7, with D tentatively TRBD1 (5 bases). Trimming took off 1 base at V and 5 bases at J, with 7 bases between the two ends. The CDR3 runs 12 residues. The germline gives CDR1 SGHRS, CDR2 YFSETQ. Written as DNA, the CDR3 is TGCGCCAGCAGCTTGTCAGGGAACGAGCAGTACTTC. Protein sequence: CASSLSGNEQYF.

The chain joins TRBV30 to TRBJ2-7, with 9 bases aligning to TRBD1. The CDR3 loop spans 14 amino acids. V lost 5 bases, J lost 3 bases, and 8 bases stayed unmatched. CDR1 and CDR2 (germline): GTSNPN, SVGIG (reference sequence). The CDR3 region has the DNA TGTGCCTGGCAAGACAGGGGGAGAGGCTACGAGCAGTACTTC. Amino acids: CAWQDRGRGYEQYF. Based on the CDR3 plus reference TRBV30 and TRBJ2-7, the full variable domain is SQTIHQWPATLVQPVGSPLSLECTVEGTSNPNLYWYRQAAGRGLQLLFYSVGIGQISSEVPQNLSASRPQDRQFILSSKKLLLSDSGFYLCAWQDRGRGYEQYFGPGTRLTVT.

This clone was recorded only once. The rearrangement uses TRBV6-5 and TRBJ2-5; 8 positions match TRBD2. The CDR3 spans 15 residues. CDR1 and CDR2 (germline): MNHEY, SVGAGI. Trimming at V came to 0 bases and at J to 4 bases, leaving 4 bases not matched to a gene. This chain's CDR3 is CASSYSGRAVETQYF. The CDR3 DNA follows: TGTGCCAGCAGTTACTCCGGGAGGGCGGTAGAGACCCAGTACTTC.

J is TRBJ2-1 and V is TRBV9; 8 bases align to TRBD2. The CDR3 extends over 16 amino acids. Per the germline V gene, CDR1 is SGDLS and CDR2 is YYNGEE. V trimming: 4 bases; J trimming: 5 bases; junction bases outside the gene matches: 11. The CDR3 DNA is TGTGCCAGCAGCTCAGACCCGCGGGGGGCAGACAATGAGCAGTTCTTC. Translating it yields CASSSDPRGADNEQFF.

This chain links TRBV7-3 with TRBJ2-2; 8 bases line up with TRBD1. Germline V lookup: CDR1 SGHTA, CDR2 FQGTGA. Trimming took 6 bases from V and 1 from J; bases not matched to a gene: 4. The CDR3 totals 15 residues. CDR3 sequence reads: CASRPGTGNTGELFF. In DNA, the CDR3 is TGTGCCAGCAGACCCGGGACAGGGAACACCGGGGAGCTGTTTTTT.

This CDR3 reads CASSWGGNYGYTF. The DNA for the CDR3 is TGTGCCAGCAGTTGGGGGGGAAACTATGGCTACACCTTC. This chain uses TRBV28 with TRBJ1-2; weak D call: TRBD1 (5 bases). Germline V lookup: CDR1 MDHEN, CDR2 SYDVKM. V dropped 4 bases and J dropped 2 bases, with 8 bases sitting between them. The length of the CDR3 is 13 residues.

CDR3 sequence: CASSLGGQTRTYEQYF. The CDR3 DNA follows: TGCGCCAGCAGCTTGGGAGGACAGACAAGGACCTACGAGCAGTACTTC. This rearrangement joins TRBV5-1 to TRBJ2-7; D perhaps matches TRBD1 (6 bases). The CDR3 is 16 residues long. Germline assignment: CDR1 SGHRS and CDR2 YFSETQ. Deletions cut 0 bases from V and 2 bases from J, with 15 bases between.

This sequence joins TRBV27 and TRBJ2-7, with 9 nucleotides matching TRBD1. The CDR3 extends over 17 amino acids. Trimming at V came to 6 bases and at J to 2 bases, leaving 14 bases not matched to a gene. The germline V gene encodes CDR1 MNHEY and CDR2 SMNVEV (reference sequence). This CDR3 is CASSPQRVTGGTYEQYF. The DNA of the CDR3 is TGTGCCAGCAGCCCCCAGCGGGTGACAGGGGGGACCTACGAGCAGTACTTC.

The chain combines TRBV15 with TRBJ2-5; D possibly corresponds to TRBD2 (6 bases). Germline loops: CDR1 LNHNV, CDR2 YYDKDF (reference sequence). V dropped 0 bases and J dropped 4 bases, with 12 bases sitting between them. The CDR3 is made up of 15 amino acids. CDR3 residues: CATSRDPRERETQYF. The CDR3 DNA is TGTGCCACCAGCAGAGATCCCCGGGAGAGAGAGACCCAGTACTTC.

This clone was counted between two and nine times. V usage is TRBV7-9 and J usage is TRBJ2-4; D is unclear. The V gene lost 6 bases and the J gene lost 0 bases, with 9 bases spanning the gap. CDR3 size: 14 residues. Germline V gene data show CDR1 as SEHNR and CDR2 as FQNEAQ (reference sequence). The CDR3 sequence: CASSYSTAKNIQYF. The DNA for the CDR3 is TGTGCCAGCAGTTATTCTACAGCCAAAAACATTCAGTACTTC.

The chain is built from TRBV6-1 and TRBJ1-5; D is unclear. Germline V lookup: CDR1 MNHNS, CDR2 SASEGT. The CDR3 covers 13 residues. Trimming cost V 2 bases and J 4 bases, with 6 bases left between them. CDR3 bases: TGTGCCAGCAGTGAAATGTTAAATCAGCCCCAGCATTTT. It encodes CASSEMLNQPQHF.

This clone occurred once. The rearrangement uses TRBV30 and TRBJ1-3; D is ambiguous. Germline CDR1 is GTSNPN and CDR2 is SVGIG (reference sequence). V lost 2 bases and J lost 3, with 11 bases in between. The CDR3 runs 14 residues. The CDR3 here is CAWSSVSFGNTIYF. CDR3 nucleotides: TGTGCCTGGAGTAGCGTCAGCTTTGGAAACACCATATATTTT.

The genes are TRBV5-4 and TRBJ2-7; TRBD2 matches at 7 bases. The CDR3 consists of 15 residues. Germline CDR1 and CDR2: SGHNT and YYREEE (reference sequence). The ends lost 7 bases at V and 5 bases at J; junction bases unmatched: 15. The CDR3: CASRPWGGSPHEQYF. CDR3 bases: TGTGCCAGCCGACCCTGGGGGGGGTCCCCCCACGAGCAGTACTTC.

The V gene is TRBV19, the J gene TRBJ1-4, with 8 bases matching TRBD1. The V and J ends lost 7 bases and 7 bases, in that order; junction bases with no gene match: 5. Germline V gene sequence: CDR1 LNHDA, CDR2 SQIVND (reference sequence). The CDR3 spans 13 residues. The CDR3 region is CASNRDRLEKLFF. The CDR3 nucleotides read TGTGCCAGTAACCGGGACAGGCTTGAAAAACTGTTTTTT.

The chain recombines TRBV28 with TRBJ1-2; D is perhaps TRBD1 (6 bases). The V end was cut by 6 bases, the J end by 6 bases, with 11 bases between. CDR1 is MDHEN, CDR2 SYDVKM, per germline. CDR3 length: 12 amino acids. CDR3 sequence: CASRGWTDGYTF. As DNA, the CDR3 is TGTGCCAGCAGGGGTTGGACAGATGGCTACACCTTC.

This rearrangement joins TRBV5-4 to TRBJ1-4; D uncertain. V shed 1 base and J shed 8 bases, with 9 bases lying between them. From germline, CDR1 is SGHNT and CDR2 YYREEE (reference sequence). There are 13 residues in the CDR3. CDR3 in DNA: TGTGCCAGCAGCTTGAGCGGGGTCGAAAAACTGTTTTTT. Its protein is CASSLSGVEKLFF. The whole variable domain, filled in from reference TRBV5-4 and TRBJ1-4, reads ETGVTQSPTHLIKTRGQQVTLRCSSQSGHNTVSWYQQALGQGPQFIFQYYREEENGRGNFPPRFSGLQFPNYSSELNVNALELDDSALYLCASSLSGVEKLFFGSGTQLSVL.

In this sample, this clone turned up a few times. CDR3 nucleotides: TGTGCCGCGGCTAGCGGGGCCCTTTACAATGAGCAGTTCTTC. Its protein is CAAASGALYNEQFF. The chain has TRBV10-3 and TRBJ2-1; 9 nucleotides match TRBD2. J gave up 4 bases and V 11 bases, and 9 bases lay outside the gene matches. Per the germline V gene, CDR1 is ENHRY and CDR2 is SYGVKD. The CDR3 consists of 14 residues.

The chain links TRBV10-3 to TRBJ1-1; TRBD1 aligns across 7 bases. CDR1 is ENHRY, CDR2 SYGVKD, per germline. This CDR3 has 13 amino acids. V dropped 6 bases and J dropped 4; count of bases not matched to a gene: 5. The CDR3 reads CAIRDRVSTEAFF. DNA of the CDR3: TGTGCCATCAGAGACAGGGTCAGCACTGAAGCTTTCTTT.

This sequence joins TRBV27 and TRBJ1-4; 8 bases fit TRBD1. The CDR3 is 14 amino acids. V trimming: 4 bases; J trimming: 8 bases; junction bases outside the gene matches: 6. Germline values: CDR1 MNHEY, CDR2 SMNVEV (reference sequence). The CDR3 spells CASSSRTGYEKLFF. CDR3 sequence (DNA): TGTGCCAGCAGTTCGAGGACAGGGTACGAAAAACTGTTTTTT.

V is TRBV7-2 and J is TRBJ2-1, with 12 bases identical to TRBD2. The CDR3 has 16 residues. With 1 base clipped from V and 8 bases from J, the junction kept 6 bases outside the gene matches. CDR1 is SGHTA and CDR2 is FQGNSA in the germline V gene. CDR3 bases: TGTGCCAGCAGCTTAGTTGGGACTAGCGGGTACTATGAGCAGTTCTTC. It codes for CASSLVGTSGYYEQFF.